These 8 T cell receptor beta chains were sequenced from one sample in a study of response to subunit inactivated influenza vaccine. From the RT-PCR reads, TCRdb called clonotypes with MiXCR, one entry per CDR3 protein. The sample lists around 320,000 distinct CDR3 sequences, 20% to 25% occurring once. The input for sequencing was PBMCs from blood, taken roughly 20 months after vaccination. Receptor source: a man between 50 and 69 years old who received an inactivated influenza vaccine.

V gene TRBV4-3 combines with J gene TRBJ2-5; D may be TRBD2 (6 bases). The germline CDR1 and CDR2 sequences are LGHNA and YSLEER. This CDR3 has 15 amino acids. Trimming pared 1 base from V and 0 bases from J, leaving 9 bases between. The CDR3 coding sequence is TGCGCCAGCAGCCAAGGTGGGACTGACCAAGAGACCCAGTACTTC. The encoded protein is CASSQGGTDQETQYF.

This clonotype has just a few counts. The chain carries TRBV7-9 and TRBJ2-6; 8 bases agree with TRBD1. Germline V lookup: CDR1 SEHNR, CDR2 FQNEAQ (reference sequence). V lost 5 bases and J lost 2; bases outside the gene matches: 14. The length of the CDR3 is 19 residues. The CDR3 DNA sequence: TGTGCCAGCAGCGAAGCCCGGACAGGGTATCGTGCTGGGGCCAACGTCCTGACTTTC. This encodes CASSEARTGYRAGANVLTF.

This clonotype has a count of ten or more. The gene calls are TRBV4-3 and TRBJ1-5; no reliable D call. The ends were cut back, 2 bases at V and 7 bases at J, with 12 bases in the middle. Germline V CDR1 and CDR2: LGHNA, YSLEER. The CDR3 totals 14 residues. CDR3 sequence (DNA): TGCGCCAGCAGCCAAACCAGAAACGGGCAGCCCCAGCATTTT. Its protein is CASSQTRNGQPQHF.

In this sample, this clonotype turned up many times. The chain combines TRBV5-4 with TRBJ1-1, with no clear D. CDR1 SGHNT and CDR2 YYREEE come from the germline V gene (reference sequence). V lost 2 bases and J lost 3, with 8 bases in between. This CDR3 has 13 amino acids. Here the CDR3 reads CASSLAGYTEAFF. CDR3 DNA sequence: TGTGCCAGCAGCTTAGCTGGGTACACTGAAGCTTTCTTT.

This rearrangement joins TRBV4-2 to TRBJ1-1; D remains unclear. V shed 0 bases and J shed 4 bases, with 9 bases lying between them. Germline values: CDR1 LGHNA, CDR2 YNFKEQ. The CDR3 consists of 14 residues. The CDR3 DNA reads TGTGCCAGCAGCCAAGAAAGGAGCCGCACTGAAGCTTTCTTT. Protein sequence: CASSQERSRTEAFF.

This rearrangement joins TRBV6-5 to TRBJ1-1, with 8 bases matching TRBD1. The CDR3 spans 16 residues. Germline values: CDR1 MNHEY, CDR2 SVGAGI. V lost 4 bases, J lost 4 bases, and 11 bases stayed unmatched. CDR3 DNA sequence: TGTGCCAGCAGTTGGAGTGTACGAACAGGGGGCACTGAAGCTTTCTTT. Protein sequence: CASSWSVRTGGTEAFF.

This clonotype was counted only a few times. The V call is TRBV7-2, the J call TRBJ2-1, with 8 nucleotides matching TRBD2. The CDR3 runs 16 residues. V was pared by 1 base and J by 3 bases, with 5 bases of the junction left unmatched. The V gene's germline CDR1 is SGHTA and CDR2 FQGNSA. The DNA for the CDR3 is TGTGCCAGCAGCTTAGTGGCTAGCGGGTTCTACAATGAGCAGTTCTTC. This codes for CASSLVASGFYNEQFF. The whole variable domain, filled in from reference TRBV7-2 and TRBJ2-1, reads GAGVSQSPSNKVTEKGKDVELRCDPISGHTALYWYRQSLGQGLEFLIYFQGNSAPDKSGLPSDRFSAERTGGSVSTLTIQRTQQEDSAVYLCASSLVASGFYNEQFFGPGTRLTVL.

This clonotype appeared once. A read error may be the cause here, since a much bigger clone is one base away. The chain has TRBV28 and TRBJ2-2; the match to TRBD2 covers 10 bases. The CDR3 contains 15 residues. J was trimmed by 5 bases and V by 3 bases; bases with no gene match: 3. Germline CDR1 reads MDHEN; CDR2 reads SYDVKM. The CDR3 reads CASSFLAGVTGELFF. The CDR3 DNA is TGTGCCAGCAGTTTTCTAGCGGGGGTAACCGGGGAGCTGTTTTTT.